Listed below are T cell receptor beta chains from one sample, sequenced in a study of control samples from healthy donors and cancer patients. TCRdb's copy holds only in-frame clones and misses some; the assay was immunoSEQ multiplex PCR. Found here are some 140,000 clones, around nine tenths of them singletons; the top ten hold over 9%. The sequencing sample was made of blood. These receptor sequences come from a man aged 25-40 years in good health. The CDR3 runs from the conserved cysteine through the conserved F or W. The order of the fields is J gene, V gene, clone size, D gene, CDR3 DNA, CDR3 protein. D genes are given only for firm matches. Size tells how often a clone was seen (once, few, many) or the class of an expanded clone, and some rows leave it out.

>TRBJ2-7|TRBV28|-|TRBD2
TGTGCCAGCACCCCAGTGGGCCGACTAGCGGGGATAACCTACGAGCAGTACTTC
CASTPVGRLAGITYEQYF
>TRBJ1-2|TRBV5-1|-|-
TGCGCCAGCAGCTTGGACAGGGTTTATGGCTACACCTTC
CASSLDRVYGYTF
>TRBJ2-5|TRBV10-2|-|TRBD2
TGCGCCAGCAAGCTAGCGGGATTTCAAGAGACCCAGTACTTC
CASKLAGFQETQYF
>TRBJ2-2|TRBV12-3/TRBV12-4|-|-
TGTGCCAGCAGTCCTGGGAGTGGGGAGCTGTTTTTT
CASSPGSGELFF
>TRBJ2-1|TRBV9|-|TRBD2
TGTGCCAGCAGCGGTCATGGGATAGCGGGAGACAATGAGCAGTTCTTC
CASSGHGIAGDNEQFF
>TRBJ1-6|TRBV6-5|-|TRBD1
TGTGCCAGCAGTATCGACAGGGGGCAATCACCCCTCCACTTT
CASSIDRGQSPLHF
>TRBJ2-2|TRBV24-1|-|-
TGTGCCACCAGTGCCACCGGGGAGCTGTTTTTT
CATSATGELFF
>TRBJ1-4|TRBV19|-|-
TGTGCCAGTAGTATAGGGCGGACTTCTGCAACTAATGAAAAACTGTTTTTT
CASSIGRTSATNEKLFF
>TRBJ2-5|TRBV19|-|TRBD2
TGTGCCAGTAGTCTCAGCGGGAGGCAAGGGACCCAGTACTTC
CASSLSGRQGTQYF
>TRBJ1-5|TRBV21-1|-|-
TGTGCCAGCAGCAAAGCGGGAGGGAGCAATCAGCCCCAGCATTTT
CASSKAGGSNQPQHF
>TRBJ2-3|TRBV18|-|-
TGTGCCAGCTCACCGCGTGATGTTAGTTTTGCAGATACGCAGTATTTT
CASSPRDVSFADTQYF
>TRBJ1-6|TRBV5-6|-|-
TGTGCCAGCAGCCCAACCCCGACAGCTTATAATTCACCCCTCCACTTT
CASSPTPTAYNSPLHF
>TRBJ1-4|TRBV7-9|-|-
TGTGCCAGCAGCTTTGGACGCATCGGGAATGAAAAACTGTTTTTT
CASSFGRIGNEKLFF
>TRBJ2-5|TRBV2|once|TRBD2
TGTGCCAGCAGTCCCGGACTAGCGGGAGCGGGGGAGACCCAGTACTTC
CASSPGLAGAGETQYF
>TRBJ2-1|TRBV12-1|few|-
TGTGCCAGCAGCTCGGGACAGGGCAGATCGTACAATGAGCAGTTCTTC
CASSSGQGRSYNEQFF
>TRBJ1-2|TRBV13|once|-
TGTGCCAGCAGCTCACGACAGACTAGTAACTATGGCTACACCTTC
CASSSRQTSNYGYTF